The 14 T cell receptor beta chains in this list originate from one sample, sequenced in a study of T-cell reconstitution after alpha-beta-depleted transplantation in children. Molecular barcoding with unique molecular identifiers was used for the TCRbeta library. TCRdb used MiXCR to reprocess the PCR reads, holding one entry per CDR3 protein. The data hold about 50,000 distinct CDR3 sequences, with around 5.9% observed a single time. The sequenced sample was PBMCs, mostly from graft donor cells, obtained 60 days after TCRalphabeta/CD19-depleted stem cell transplant. All receptors derive from a female patient aged 2 to 10 who had a stem cell transplant for aplastic anemia, so the T cells may come from the graft donor.

This clonotype was seen ten or more times. The CDR3 DNA is TGTGCCACCCAACCGGGACAGTCCCTCACTGAAGCTTTCTTT. Translation: CATQPGQSLTEAFF. The chain employs TRBV2 and TRBJ1-1, with TRBD1 matching over 7 bases. J lost 4 bases, V lost 10 bases, and 12 bases had no gene match. Germline V gene sequence: CDR1 SNHLY, CDR2 FYNNEI. CDR3 length: 14 amino acids.

In this sample, this clonotype turned up a few times. The junction departs from the called germline gene at one end, perhaps through a read error. The chain joins TRBV4-2 to TRBJ1-3; maybe TRBD1 (5 bases). The CDR3 extends over 12 amino acids. Germline values: CDR1 LGHNA, CDR2 YNFKEQ. CDR3 DNA: TGTGCCAGCAGCCCGAAGGGGCAGGGTCGAGATTTT. Its translation: CASSPKGQGRDF.

This clonotype counts as medium-sized. This rearrangement joins TRBV4-3 to TRBJ2-2; no clear D. This CDR3 comprises 13 residues. The germline V gene has CDR1 LGHNA and CDR2 YSLEER. Between the trimmed V and J ends, which lost 2 bases and 7 bases, there was a span of 8 bases. The CDR3, as DNA: TGCGCCAGCAGCCAAAAGCCCCACGGGGAGCTGTTTTTT. Translating gives CASSQKPHGELFF.

This clonotype occurred many times. The rearrangement links TRBV7-8 to TRBJ2-7; D is unresolved. V lost 1 base and J lost 0, with 10 bases in between. CDR1 SGHVS and CDR2 FQNEAQ come from the germline V gene. This CDR3 has 15 residues. The CDR3 sequence: CASSLGVKASYEQYF. The CDR3 coding sequence is TGTGCCAGCAGCTTAGGGGTAAAGGCCTCCTACGAGCAGTACTTC.

This sequence joins TRBV19 and TRBJ2-2; 7 nucleotides agree with TRBD1. The CDR3 contains 16 residues. Trimming removed 9 bases from V and 4 bases from J; junction bases left unmatched: 14. CDR1 is LNHDA, CDR2 SQIVND, per germline (reference sequence). CDR3: CASRPPGQWGTGELFF. In nucleotides, the CDR3 is TGTGCCAGCCGGCCACCGGGACAGTGGGGCACCGGGGAGCTGTTTTTT. The full variable domain, completed using reference TRBV19 and TRBJ2-2, is DGGITQSPKYLFRKEGQNVTLSCEQNLNHDAMYWYRQDPGQGLRLIYYSQIVNDFQKGDIAEGYSVSREKKESFPLTVTSAQKNPTAFYLCASRPPGQWGTGELFFGEGSRLTVL.

In this sample, this clonotype turned up many times. This chain joins TRBV25-1 and TRBJ2-5; weak D call: TRBD1 (5 bases). Trimming stripped 8 bases from V and 2 bases from J, with 21 bases between. The germline V gene encodes CDR1 MGHDK and CDR2 SYGVNS. The CDR3 covers 16 residues. DNA for the CDR3: TGTGCCAGCCAAAATGGGCGAACAGGATTTCAAGAGACCCAGTACTTC. Amino acids: CASQNGRTGFQETQYF.

This clonotype was observed at least ten times. The chain links TRBV20-1 to TRBJ1-5; D possibly corresponds to TRBD1 (5 bases). The CDR3 is 15 amino acids. The V gene lost 6 bases and the J gene lost 5 bases, with 20 bases spanning the gap. Germline V gene sequence: CDR1 DFQATT, CDR2 SNEGSKA (reference sequence). The CDR3 loop reads CSAVDSAEGYQPQHF. Here the CDR3 DNA reads TGCAGTGCAGTAGACAGCGCGGAAGGATATCAGCCCCAGCATTTT.

In its sample, this clonotype was seen many times. This chain joins TRBV20-1 and TRBJ2-3; 7 bases agree with TRBD1. This CDR3 is built from 12 residues. CDR1 is DFQATT and CDR2 is SNEGSKA in the germline V gene (reference sequence). J gave up 4 bases and V 2 bases, and 0 bases lay outside the gene matches. Written as DNA, the CDR3 is TGCAGTGCTAGACAGGGGGCAGATACGCAGTATTTT. Translating gives CSARQGADTQYF.

The V and J genes are TRBV19 and TRBJ2-7, with 10 positions matching TRBD2. CDR1 LNHDA and CDR2 SQIVND come from the germline V gene (reference sequence). V trimming: 5 bases; J trimming: 0 bases; junction bases outside the gene matches: 7. This CDR3 has 16 residues. CDR3 region: CASSSTPSGSSYEQYF. As DNA, the CDR3 is TGTGCCAGTAGTTCCACCCCTAGCGGGAGCTCCTACGAGCAGTACTTC. Drawing the rest from reference TRBV19 and TRBJ2-7, the complete variable domain is DGGITQSPKYLFRKEGQNVTLSCEQNLNHDAMYWYRQDPGQGLRLIYYSQIVNDFQKGDIAEGYSVSREKKESFPLTVTSAQKNPTAFYLCASSSTPSGSSYEQYFGPGTRLTVT.

The chain employs TRBV5-1 and TRBJ2-5; possibly TRBD1 or TRBD2 for D (5 bases each). The germline gives CDR1 SGHRS, CDR2 YFSETQ. With 3 bases removed from V and 1 base from J, the gap between germline ends came to 10 bases. CDR3 length: 14 residues. The CDR3 loop reads CASSWGTVQETQYF. The CDR3 nucleotides are TGCGCCAGCAGCTGGGGGACCGTCCAAGAGACCCAGTACTTC.

This clonotype was recorded at least ten times. The rearrangement joins TRBV6-5 to TRBJ1-1; 7 nucleotides align to TRBD1. The CDR3 runs to 16 residues. The junction had 15 bases not matched to a gene; V was cut back by 6 bases and J by 5 bases. Germline V lookup: CDR1 MNHEY, CDR2 SVGAGI. The CDR3 bases are TGTGCCAGCAGCCCCTCTAGGGGGCGCATTTGGACTGAAGCTTTCTTT. Protein: CASSPSRGRIWTEAFF.

This clonotype was counted at least ten times. The rearrangement joins TRBV6-5 to TRBJ2-2; D is possibly TRBD1 or TRBD2 (5 bases each). Per germline, CDR1 MNHEY and CDR2 SVGAGI. The V and J ends lost 0 bases and 4 bases respectively, with 12 bases between them. The CDR3 contains 16 residues. CDR3 sequence reads: CASSYSRGIGTGELFF. CDR3 DNA: TGTGCCAGCAGTTACTCGAGGGGAATCGGCACCGGGGAGCTGTTTTTT.

In its sample, this clonotype was seen many times. The gene calls are TRBV20-1 and TRBJ2-7, with D tentatively TRBD1 or TRBD2 (5 bases each). The germline gives CDR1 DFQATT, CDR2 SNEGSKA (reference sequence). The CDR3 extends over 11 amino acids. The DNA of the CDR3 is TGCAGACGGGACGCCTCCTACGAGCAGTACTTC. The encoded protein is CRRDASYEQYF.

This clonotype was counted between two and nine times. The V gene is TRBV3-1, the J gene TRBJ2-3; the D gene is possibly TRBD1 (5 bases). Germline V CDR1 and CDR2: LGHDT, YNNKEL (reference sequence). There are 16 residues in the CDR3. V was cut by 3 bases and J by 0 bases, with 13 bases left in between. The DNA of the CDR3 is TGTGCCAGCAGCCACCCCGGACAAGATAGCACAGATACGCAGTATTTT. Residues: CASSHPGQDSTDTQYF.